These T cell receptor beta chains were read from a single sample in a study of CD8 T cells in ankylosing spondylitis. One entry per CDR3 protein, called by TCRdb with MiXCR from the 5' RACE reads. The profile shows 200,000 to 250,000 distinct CDR3 sequences, around 18% of them singletons. The sequencing sample was made of blood, either unsorted or a sorted T cell fraction (not recorded which). These receptors were taken from a male donor with ankylosing spondylitis. The CDR3 runs from the conserved cysteine through the conserved F or W. The D gene is left open where the match is weak. Size is stated for part of the rows, as once, few or many counts, or as a class when the clone is expanded.

CDR3 DNA	CDR3 protein	V gene	D gene	J gene	clone size
TGCAGCGTTGAGGCGGCGGGGGAGACCTACGAGCAGTACTTC	CSVEAAGETYEQYF	TRBV29-1	TRBD2	TRBJ2-7	many
TGTGCCAGCAGCTCTGCATTCTCCTACGAGCAGTACTTC	CASSSAFSYEQYF	TRBV7-9	.	TRBJ2-7	.
TGTGCCAGCAGCCAGAGAGACTCCTACGAGCAGTACTTC	CASSQRDSYEQYF	TRBV4-2	.	TRBJ2-7	few
TGCGCCAGCAGCTTGGCAGAGGTTTCTGAAGCTTTCTTT	CASSLAEVSEAFF	TRBV5-1	.	TRBJ1-1	few
TGCGCCAGCAGCTTGGAAGGAGATCCAGGAGCAGCTTTCTTT	CASSLEGDPGAAFF	TRBV5-1	.	TRBJ1-1	many
TGCAGTGCTAGAGATTCGGGGGAAGAGGACAGGGGATTGTCGATTTCATACAATGAGCAGTTCTTC	CSARDSGEEDRGLSISYNEQFF	TRBV20-1	TRBD1	TRBJ2-1	.
TGTGCCAACCACGGGCCCGTAACAGGGGGGTACGAGCAGTACTTC	CANHGPVTGGYEQYF	TRBV19	TRBD1	TRBJ2-7	few
TGTGCCAGCAGCCCCACCGGACTTGCAAGCACAGATACGCAGTATTTT	CASSPTGLASTDTQYF	TRBV7-3	.	TRBJ2-3	few
TGTGCCAGCAGTTCCGGGACAGGGGTAAAGACCCAGTACTTC	CASSSGTGVKTQYF	TRBV27	TRBD1	TRBJ2-5	few
TGCAGCGTTGGGGCAGGGGGCCCCAACGAGCAGTACTTC	CSVGAGGPNEQYF	TRBV29-1	TRBD1	TRBJ2-7	medium-sized
TGTGCCAGCAGTCTTTTCACTAGCGGTTACGAGCAGTACTTC	CASSLFTSGYEQYF	TRBV28	TRBD2	TRBJ2-7	few
TGTGCCAGCAGTTTGGAACAGGGTTTCTACGAGCAGTACTTC	CASSLEQGFYEQYF	TRBV28	.	TRBJ2-7	few
TGTGCCAGCCTCCAAGGACTAACCGGGGAGCTGTTTTTT	CASLQGLTGELFF	TRBV28	.	TRBJ2-2	few
TGCAGCGTTGTTTGGGACTCCACCTACGAGCAGTACTTC	CSVVWDSTYEQYF	TRBV29-1	.	TRBJ2-7	few
TGTGCCAGCAGTTACTCGACAGGGGGAGAGACAGATACGCAGTATTTT	CASSYSTGGETDTQYF	TRBV6-5	TRBD1	TRBJ2-3	.
TGTGCCAGCAGTTTTCTAGCGGGTAGCACAGATACGCAGTATTTT	CASSFLAGSTDTQYF	TRBV27	TRBD2	TRBJ2-3	.
TGTGCCAGCAGTTTGTTAGGGATTGGCCAAGAGGCCCAGTACTTC	CASSLLGIGQEAQYF	TRBV28	.	TRBJ2-5	.